These 5 T cell receptor beta chains were all obtained from the same sample, sequenced in a study of blood T cell repertoires in COVID-19. Profiled with immunoSEQ multiplex PCR; TCRdb holds only in-frame clones, not every one. The data hold approximately 280,000 clones, with roughly 86% observed a single time. The specimen was peripheral blood. These receptor sequences come from a man between 18 and 35 years old with active or convalescent COVID-19.

V gene TRBV19 combines with J gene TRBJ2-2; D is unresolved. Deletions cut 6 bases from V and 1 base from J, with 15 bases between. In germline, CDR1 is LNHDA, CDR2 SQIVND (reference sequence). This CDR3 has 16 amino acids. CDR3 bases: TGTGCCAGTAGGACAAGACAAAACCTGAACACCGGGGAGCTGTTTTTT. Translating gives CASRTRQNLNTGELFF.

The rearrangement uses TRBV19 and TRBJ1-3; a weak D match, TRBD1 (6 bases). This CDR3 has 16 amino acids. Germline V gene sequence: CDR1 LNHDA, CDR2 SQIVND (reference sequence). Trimming shortened V by 7 bases and J by 2 bases, and 18 bases separated the two germline ends. CDR3 DNA sequence: TGTGCCAGTACAACTAACAGGGTCCCGACTGGAAACACCATATATTTT. Its protein product is CASTTNRVPTGNTIYF.

V is TRBV7-9 and J is TRBJ2-5, with D hard to call. This CDR3 region has 15 residues. CDR1 is SEHNR, CDR2 FQNEAQ, per germline (reference sequence). V was pared by 5 bases and J by 4 bases, with 17 bases between. The CDR3 spells CASSPGTGDLETQYF. In nucleotides, the CDR3 is TGTGCCAGCAGCCCCGGTACCGGAGACCTAGAGACCCAGTACTTC.

The V call is TRBV6-2 or TRBV6-3, the J call TRBJ1-1; 7 nucleotides agree with TRBD1. Looked up from germline, CDR1 is MNHEY and CDR2 is SVGEGT. The CDR3 totals 14 residues. J was trimmed by 3 bases and V by 5 bases; bases with no gene match: 6. The CDR3 nucleotides read TGTGCCAGCAGTACCGGGACAGTAGACACTGAAGCTTTCTTT. Translating gives CASSTGTVDTEAFF.

The chain links TRBV19 to TRBJ1-1; a possible D gene is TRBD1 (6 bases). This CDR3 has 18 amino acids. Germline CDR1 LNHDA, CDR2 SQIVND (reference sequence). Trimming stripped 0 bases from V and 3 bases from J, with 20 bases between. The CDR3: CASSIDNPGVGPHTEAFF. DNA of the CDR3: TGTGCCAGTAGTATAGACAACCCAGGGGTGGGGCCCCACACTGAAGCTTTCTTT.